These 24 T cell receptor beta chains were sequenced from one sample in a study of regulatory T cells in long-lasting Graves disease. Time point noted: persistent/refractory GD, antithyroid drugs over 5 years with positive TRAb. From PBMCs, RNA was extracted and then used to make the TCR library. Building the TCR beta libraries relied on iRepertoire HTBI primers, and CDR3 regions underwent Arm-PCR. TCRdb recomputed calls from the multiplex PCR reads with MiXCR, one row per CDR3 protein. The data contain 500,000 to 700,000 distinct CDR3 sequences, roughly 30% of them singletons. The material sequenced was peripheral blood mononuclear cells (PBMCs), taken when the disease was refractory, from a patient treated with antithyroid drugs. Source of these receptors: a female donor with Graves disease.

V usage is TRBV13 and J usage is TRBJ1-1; 8 nucleotides match TRBD1. Germline CDR1 and CDR2: PRHDT and FYEKMQ (reference sequence). The CDR3 length is 14 residues. V trimming: 5 bases; J trimming: 3 bases; junction bases outside the gene matches: 5. This chain's CDR3 is CASSLTGDHTEAFF. DNA of the CDR3: TGTGCCAGCAGCCTGACAGGGGATCACACTGAAGCTTTCTTT.

The J gene is TRBJ1-2, the V gene TRBV5-1; D unresolved. The ends were cut back, 0 bases at V and 7 bases at J, with 10 bases in the middle. The CDR3 is made up of 13 amino acids. Germline V gene sequence: CDR1 SGHRS, CDR2 YFSETQ. The CDR3 protein is CASSLAGLSGYTF. CDR3 nucleotides: TGCGCCAGCAGCTTGGCCGGTTTATCTGGCTACACCTTC.

The chain joins TRBV12-3 or TRBV12-4 to TRBJ2-6; 9 nucleotides match TRBD1. This CDR3 has 16 residues. V shed 6 bases and J 4 bases; nucleotides not matched to a gene: 7. The CDR3 sequence: CASSIGTGTGANVLTF. The CDR3 nucleotides are TGTGCCAGCAGCATTGGGACAGGGACCGGGGCCAACGTCCTGACTTTC.

This clonotype was detected only a few times. This rearrangement joins TRBV6-2 or TRBV6-3 to TRBJ2-4, with 7 bases aligning to TRBD2. Losses at the gene ends were 2 bases for V and 2 bases for J; bases not matched to a gene: 3. Germline V gene sequence: CDR1 MNHEY, CDR2 SVGEGT. CDR3 length: 15 amino acids. Written as DNA, the CDR3 is TGTGCCAGCAGTTACCTAGCGGATACCAAAAACATTCAGTACTTC. Translating gives CASSYLADTKNIQYF.

Concerning this clonotype: A much bigger clone sits one base away, suggesting this may be a read error. V and J are TRBV11-2 and TRBJ2-7; 9 bases are a match to TRBD1. The CDR3 runs to 14 residues. Trimming took 5 bases from V and 3 from J; bases not matched to a gene: 5. Germline loops: CDR1 SGHAT, CDR2 FQNNGV. CDR3 loop: CASSPWDRVYEQYF. DNA for the CDR3: TGTGCCAGCAGCCCCTGGGACAGGGTCTACGAGCAGTACTTC.

This clonotype was detected many times. The V call is TRBV11-2, the J call TRBJ2-1; 13 positions agree with TRBD2. CDR1 is SGHAT and CDR2 is FQNNGV in the germline V gene. J was trimmed by 6 bases and V by 9 bases; bases with no gene match: 2. The CDR3 runs 13 residues. The CDR3 DNA reads as TGTGCCAGTTGGACTAGCGGGAGCAATGAGCAGTTCTTC. Amino acids: CASWTSGSNEQFF.

The sample holds a few counts of this clonotype. The V call is TRBV6-2 or TRBV6-3, the J call TRBJ2-5; 13 bases match TRBD2. The CDR3 spans 14 residues. CDR1 is MNHEY and CDR2 is SVGEGT in the germline V gene. With V trimmed by 0 bases and J by 9 bases, 1 base remained unmatched. The CDR3 nucleotides are TGTGCCAGCAGTTACTCACTAGCGGGAGGGGCCCAGTACTTC. It codes for CASSYSLAGGAQYF.

This clonotype was counted at least ten times. V and J are TRBV27 and TRBJ1-1; unclear D gene. Germline V lookup: CDR1 MNHEY, CDR2 SMNVEV (reference sequence). V was clipped by 2 bases and J by 0 bases, with 7 bases between them. There are 14 residues in the CDR3. In DNA form, the CDR3 reads TGTGCCAGCAGTTTAGTTAGAATGAACACTGAAGCTTTCTTT. Its translation is CASSLVRMNTEAFF.

This clonotype was detected a few times. CDR3 coding DNA: TGCGCCAGCAGCTCCGGGACAGCCAAGTATGGCTACACCTTC. This translates into CASSSGTAKYGYTF. V usage is TRBV5-1 and J usage is TRBJ1-2, with TRBD1 matching over 7 bases. The CDR3 runs 14 residues. Germline V gene lookup returns CDR1 SGHRS and CDR2 YFSETQ. The V segment lost 3 bases and the J segment 5 bases; nucleotides outside the gene matches: 7.

V and J are TRBV12-3 or TRBV12-4 and TRBJ2-5, with a tentative D call TRBD1 (5 bases). This CDR3 spans 14 amino acids. V lost 4 bases and J 2 bases, leaving 11 bases between the germline ends. The DNA of the CDR3 is TGTGCCAGCAGTTCGTGGGCAGGGCAAGAGACCCAGTACTTC. Protein product: CASSSWAGQETQYF.

In its sample, this clonotype was seen a few times. J is TRBJ1-6 and V is TRBV2; 8 bases are a match to TRBD1. The V and J ends lost 10 bases and 4 bases, in that order; junction bases with no gene match: 9. This CDR3 has 15 residues. The germline gives CDR1 SNHLY, CDR2 FYNNEI. DNA of the CDR3: TGTGCCATTCGTCAGGGGGCCATTTATAATTCACCCCTCCACTTT. It specifies CAIRQGAIYNSPLHF.

The chain employs TRBV9 and TRBJ2-7, with D unclear. Germline-derived CDR1 and CDR2 are SGDLS and YYNGEE. Trimming removed 0 bases from V and 0 bases from J, with 4 bases in between. The CDR3 is made up of 13 amino acids. The CDR3 is CASSVGHSYEQYF. CDR3 nucleotides: TGTGCCAGCAGCGTAGGGCACTCCTACGAGCAGTACTTC. Variable domain in full (rest from reference TRBV9 and TRBJ2-7): DSGVTQTPKHLITATGQRVTLRCSPRSGDLSVYWYQQSLDQGLQFLIQYYNGEERAKGNILERFSAQQFPDLHSELNLSSLELGDSALYFCASSVGHSYEQYFGPGTRLTVT.

Comments on this clonotype: With a much larger clone just one base away, this may be a read error. As the CDR3 is not closed by the conserved phenylalanine or tryptophan, this likely results from a read error. This sequence joins TRBV2 and TRBJ1-1, with D hard to call. CDR3 length equals 13 residues. The germline V gene encodes CDR1 SNHLY and CDR2 FYNNEI. V was clipped by 6 bases and J by 4 bases, with 12 bases between them. CDR3 bases: TGTGCCAGCAGCCCCTGGTCGGGCACTGAAGCTTTCCTT. Translation gives CASSPWSGTEAFL.

This clonotype was detected only a few times. The genes are TRBV20-1 and TRBJ1-2; 7 bases are a match to TRBD1. The V and J ends lost 2 bases and 0 bases, in that order; junction bases with no gene match: 6. Germline V gene lookup returns CDR1 DFQATT and CDR2 SNEGSKA (reference sequence). The CDR3 totals 15 residues. DNA of the CDR3: TGCAGTGCTAGACCGGACAGGCCTCCTAACTATGGCTACACCTTC. Translation gives CSARPDRPPNYGYTF.

The table lists this clonotype with a few counts. This chain uses TRBV3-1 with TRBJ1-1, with D uncertain. Per the germline V gene, CDR1 is LGHDT and CDR2 is YNNKEL (reference sequence). V lost 1 base and J 0 bases, leaving 9 bases between the germline ends. This CDR3 has 15 residues. The DNA of the CDR3 is TGTGCCAGCAGCCAAGGACCGGGCCTGAACACTGAAGCTTTCTTT. Its protein product is CASSQGPGLNTEAFF.

CDR3 in amino acids: CASSLRTNDQPQHF. Written as DNA, the CDR3 is TGTGCCAGCAGCCTTCGGACCAACGATCAGCCCCAGCATTTT. The rearrangement uses TRBV3-1 and TRBJ1-5, with no clear D. This CDR3 has 14 amino acids. The ends were cut back, 4 bases at V and 5 bases at J, with 12 bases in the middle. The germline CDR1 and CDR2 sequences are LGHDT and YNNKEL (reference sequence).

This clonotype showed up many times. The CDR3 bases are TGTGCCAGCAGCTCTAGGCCTACACGGAACACTGAAGCTTTCTTT. Translating it yields CASSSRPTRNTEAFF. The genes are TRBV11-1 and TRBJ1-1; no reliable D call. Germline-derived CDR1 and CDR2 are SGHAT and FQDESV (reference sequence). Trimming stripped 4 bases from V and 1 base from J, with 13 bases between. The CDR3 has 15 residues.

At least ten counts were recorded for this clonotype. The CDR3 DNA reads TGTGCCAGCAGTTGGGTTGCGAGCTCCTATAATTCACCCCTCCACTTT. Translating it yields CASSWVASSYNSPLHF. J is TRBJ1-6 and V is TRBV28; D unresolved. There are 16 residues in the CDR3. Per the germline V gene, CDR1 is MDHEN and CDR2 is SYDVKM. Deletions cut 4 bases from V and 0 bases from J, with 10 bases between.

With respect to this clonotype: This clone may be a read error of a much larger clone one base away. This rearrangement joins TRBV5-6 to TRBJ2-7; D gene uncertain. CDR3 length equals 12 residues. Germline V gene sequence: CDR1 SGHDT, CDR2 YYEEEE. V was cut by 0 bases and J by 3 bases, with 4 bases left in between. DNA for the CDR3: TGTGCCAGCAGCTTGGATGTCTACGAGCAGTACTTC. It codes for CASSLDVYEQYF.

The chain uses TRBV20-1 and TRBJ1-1; TRBD1 is a possible D gene (6 bases). This CDR3 comprises 11 residues. Trimming removed 6 bases from V and 11 bases from J, with 16 bases in between. Germline loops: CDR1 DFQATT, CDR2 SNEGSKA (reference sequence). The CDR3 loop is CSARTETLAFF. DNA of the CDR3: TGCAGTGCAAGGACAGAGACGCTGGCTTTCTTT.

This clonotype appeared many times. V is TRBV20-1 and J is TRBJ2-5; 7 bases agree with TRBD1. Germline trimming cut 1 base from V and 5 bases from J; bases unmatched to any gene: 4. CDR3 length: 13 residues. The germline CDR1 and CDR2 sequences are DFQATT and SNEGSKA (reference sequence). This CDR3 is CSARGQGRETQYF. DNA for the CDR3: TGCAGTGCTAGAGGACAGGGCAGGGAGACCCAGTACTTC.

This clonotype was recorded at least ten times. The chain recombines TRBV6-2 or TRBV6-3 with TRBJ1-1; tentative D call: TRBD1 (5 bases). V lost 0 bases to trimming and J lost 2 bases, with 13 bases between them. CDR1 and CDR2 from the germline V gene are MNHEY and SVGEGT. The CDR3 extends over 16 amino acids. This CDR3 reads CASSYSKGRPNTEAFF. DNA of the CDR3: TGTGCCAGCAGTTACTCCAAGGGGAGACCTAACACTGAAGCTTTCTTT.

The gene calls are TRBV3-1 and TRBJ2-7; 8 nucleotides agree with TRBD1. V lost 3 bases to trimming and J lost 3 bases; unmatched junction nucleotides: 10. The CDR3 loop spans 16 amino acids. Per the germline V gene, CDR1 is LGHDT and CDR2 is YNNKEL (reference sequence). The CDR3 protein is CASSHPGQGALYEQYF. The CDR3 DNA reads TGTGCCAGCAGCCACCCCGGACAGGGAGCCCTCTACGAGCAGTACTTC.

The chain uses TRBV25-1 and TRBJ1-1; 8 bases agree with TRBD1. Germline lookup yields CDR1 MGHDK and CDR2 SYGVNS. V lost 5 bases, J lost 11 bases, and 22 bases stayed unmatched. CDR3 length equals 17 residues. The CDR3, as DNA: TGTGCCAGCAGTTCGGGTTTTGTCTGGCAGGGGGCTAAGGGGGCTTTCTTT. Encoded protein: CASSSGFVWQGAKGAFF.